The 10 T cell receptor beta chains below were found in one sample sequenced in a study of Graves' ophthalmopathy and Graves' hyperthyroidism. From RNA, the CDR3 regions of TCR beta chains were amplified and sequenced. First-round RT-PCR used HTBI primers; second-round multiplex PCR followed. Each CDR3 protein is one row after TCRdb ran MiXCR on the multiplex PCR reads. The profile shows over a million distinct CDR3 sequences, about two fifths of them singletons. The material sequenced was peripheral blood or thyroid tissue (not recorded which). The receptors come from an adult man with Graves' hyperthyroidism.

The chain carries TRBV20-1 and TRBJ2-5; D is ambiguous. The CDR3 covers 13 residues. The germline V and J ends were trimmed by 2 bases and 4 bases, with 11 bases remaining between them. CDR1 is DFQATT, CDR2 SNEGSKA, per germline (reference sequence). As DNA, the CDR3 is TGCAGTGCTAGATTTCGGGCACTAGAGACCCAGTACTTC. It specifies CSARFRALETQYF.

This clonotype appeared a single time. A junction end diverges from the germline sequence, so it may reflect a read error. The chain combines TRBV25-1 with TRBJ1-3; no definite D call. The CDR3 runs to 16 residues. Germline loops: CDR1 MGHDK, CDR2 SYGVNS. The CDR3, as DNA: TGTGCCAGCAGTGAAGGGAGCCCAGGAACTGGAAACACCGTATATTTT. Protein sequence: CASSEGSPGTGNTVYF.

This clonotype was seen repeatedly, ten times or more. The chain uses TRBV19 and TRBJ1-2; D is unclear. This CDR3 has 15 amino acids. V lost 7 bases to trimming and J lost 1 base, with 16 bases between them. Germline CDR1 LNHDA, CDR2 SQIVND (reference sequence). CDR3 sequence reads: CASTTDFEINYGYTF. CDR3 bases: TGTGCCAGTACAACCGACTTCGAGATTAACTATGGCTACACCTTC.

The chain uses TRBV6-5 and TRBJ1-4; 8 positions match TRBD1. In germline, CDR1 is MNHEY, CDR2 SVGAGI. Germline trimming cut 1 base from V and 8 bases from J; bases unmatched to any gene: 9. CDR3 size: 16 residues. CDR3: CASSYLPGQGGEKLFF. CDR3 nucleotides: TGTGCCAGCAGTTACTTACCCGGACAGGGCGGCGAAAAACTGTTTTTT.

The chain links TRBV10-3 to TRBJ2-3; 8 nucleotides agree with TRBD1. CDR1 and CDR2 from the germline V gene are ENHRY and SYGVKD. CDR3 length: 16 amino acids. J was trimmed by 3 bases and V by 4 bases; bases with no gene match: 9. CDR3 amino acids: CAISGDGQGNTDTQYF. Written as DNA, the CDR3 is TGTGCCATCAGTGGGGATGGACAGGGAAATACAGATACGCAGTATTTT.

Note on this clonotype: Being one base from a much bigger clone, this may be a read error. The rearrangement uses TRBV20-1 and TRBJ2-7, with 10 bases identical to TRBD2. Germline V lookup: CDR1 DFQATT, CDR2 SNEGSKA (reference sequence). The CDR3 sequence is 13 residues long. V gave up 2 bases and J gave up 7 bases; unmatched junction bases: 5. The CDR3 DNA sequence: TGCAGTGCTAGACGGACTAGCGGTTCGGAGCAGTACTTC. Amino acid sequence: CSARRTSGSEQYF.

This clonotype was recorded many times. The chain carries TRBV24-1 and TRBJ2-7; possibly TRBD2 for D (6 bases). V was cut by 9 bases and J by 2 bases, with 16 bases left in between. Germline CDR1 and CDR2: KGHDR and SFDVKD. The CDR3 runs to 14 residues. The CDR3 nucleotides read TGTGCCACCCCTGGGGGACTCAGCGCCTACGAGCAGTACTTC. The encoded protein is CATPGGLSAYEQYF.

This clonotype was counted ten times or more. The V call is TRBV12-3 or TRBV12-4, the J call TRBJ1-2; D is unresolved. V was cut by 7 bases and J by 8 bases, with 14 bases left in between. The CDR3 runs to 12 residues. The CDR3 DNA sequence: TGTGCCAGCAAAGGACGTAGGCTGGGCTACACCTTC. Protein: CASKGRRLGYTF.

The table lists this clonotype with many counts. The gene calls are TRBV7-9 and TRBJ2-5; D is possibly TRBD1 (5 bases). Germline V gene data show CDR1 as SEHNR and CDR2 as FQNEAQ (reference sequence). V lost 2 bases and J lost 4, with 11 bases in between. There are 14 residues in the CDR3. In nucleotides, the CDR3 is TGTGCCAGCAGCTTAAGAGACAGCCCAGAGACCCAGTACTTC. It translates to CASSLRDSPETQYF.

This clonotype has only a few counts. This chain uses TRBV2 with TRBJ1-2, with D possibly TRBD1 on 5 matching bases. The CDR3 length is 13 residues. Per the germline V gene, CDR1 is SNHLY and CDR2 is FYNNEI. V was shortened by 2 bases and J by 5 bases, with 9 bases between the two germline ends. The DNA for the CDR3 is TGTGCCAGCAGTGAATGGGGCCGATATGGCTACACCTTC. This gives the protein CASSEWGRYGYTF.